The next 17 T cell receptor beta chains were all read from a single sample in a study of blood T cell repertoires in COVID-19. Sequenced by immunoSEQ multiplex PCR; TCRdb stores in-frame clones only, minus some. Of over 200,000 clones listed, around 90% are singletons. The sequencing input was PBMCs or T cells enriched from blood (not recorded which). All receptors come from a woman in her twenties or thirties who had been exposed to COVID-19.

This sequence joins TRBV7-2 and TRBJ2-1, with 12 bases aligning to TRBD2. V dropped 1 base and J dropped 9; count of bases not matched to a gene: 13. From germline, CDR1 is SGHTA and CDR2 FQGNSA. The CDR3 spans 18 residues. As DNA, the CDR3 is TGTGCCAGCAGCTTAGGGTTGGGGCTAGCGGGAGGGCCAGCTGAGCAGTTCTTC. Translated, it gives CASSLGLGLAGGPAEQFF.

This chain links TRBV7-9 with TRBJ2-5; unclear D gene. The CDR3 extends over 14 amino acids. Germline values: CDR1 SEHNR, CDR2 FQNEAQ (reference sequence). V shed 5 bases and J shed 5 bases, with 15 bases lying between them. As DNA, the CDR3 is TGTGCCAGCAGCCCACGGTGGAGTCAGGAGACCCAGTACTTC. It yields the protein CASSPRWSQETQYF.

The rearrangement uses TRBV7-9 and TRBJ2-7; D is perhaps TRBD1 (6 bases). Per the germline V gene, CDR1 is SEHNR and CDR2 is FQNEAQ (reference sequence). The CDR3 sequence is 14 residues long. V shed 8 bases and J shed 4 bases, with 18 bases lying between them. CDR3 sequence reads: CASEHRELSYEQYF. The CDR3 DNA sequence: TGTGCCAGCGAACACAGGGAATTGTCGTACGAGCAGTACTTC.

The V gene is TRBV7-6, the J gene TRBJ1-2, with 10 bases fitting TRBD1. Germline CDR1 and CDR2: SGHVS and FNYEAQ. This CDR3 region has 14 residues. The V and J ends lost 5 bases and 3 bases, in that order; junction bases with no gene match: 3. The CDR3 nucleotides read TGTGCCAGCAGCGCGGGACAGGGGTACTATGGCTACACCTTC. Translated: CASSAGQGYYGYTF.

The chain combines TRBV27 with TRBJ1-5; D possibly corresponds to TRBD1 (6 bases). V lost 6 bases, J lost 4 bases, and 19 bases lay in between. This CDR3 is 16 amino acids long. The V gene's germline CDR1 is MNHEY and CDR2 SMNVEV (reference sequence). This CDR3 is CASRGFSGGLNQPQHF. DNA of the CDR3: TGTGCCAGCAGGGGCTTTTCGGGGGGCTTGAATCAGCCCCAGCATTTT.

The chain links TRBV5-4 to TRBJ2-5, with 12 bases matching TRBD1. The CDR3 loop spans 16 amino acids. Unmatched junction bases numbered 9, after V lost 4 bases and J lost 5 bases. The germline V gene has CDR1 SGHNT and CDR2 YYREEE (reference sequence). CDR3 amino acids: CASSRRDRGRRETQYF. DNA of the CDR3: TGTGCCAGCAGCCGAAGGGACAGGGGGCGCAGGGAGACCCAGTACTTC.

This chain uses TRBV10-1 with TRBJ2-2; D is ambiguous. The CDR3 covers 14 residues. Trimming stripped 4 bases from V and 6 bases from J, with 12 bases between. Germline-derived CDR1 and CDR2 are WNHNN and SYGVQD (reference sequence). The CDR3 DNA reads as TGCGCCAGCAGTGTCAGGAATCGGCCCGGGGAGCTGTTTTTT. It encodes CASSVRNRPGELFF.

The V call is TRBV11-2, the J call TRBJ2-5, with D possibly TRBD2 on 6 matching bases. The V gene's germline CDR1 is SGHAT and CDR2 FQNNGV. Trimming pared 1 base from V and 5 bases from J, leaving 14 bases between. The CDR3 is 15 amino acids. CDR3 DNA sequence: TGTGCCAGCAGCTTAGGGGGAGACCGGGGGGAGACCCAGTACTTC. Translating it yields CASSLGGDRGETQYF.

V gene TRBV5-8 combines with J gene TRBJ2-3; D is perhaps TRBD1 (6 bases). V was shortened by 6 bases and J by 6 bases, with 8 bases between the two germline ends. CDR1 and CDR2 (germline): SGHTS, YDEGEE. This CDR3 is 11 amino acids long. The CDR3 loop reads CASKGEDTQYF. CDR3 sequence (DNA): TGTGCCAGCAAGGGGGAGGATACGCAGTATTTT. The variable domain in full, with the rest retrieved from reference TRBV5-8 and TRBJ2-3, is EAGVTQSPTHLIKTRGQQATLRCSPISGHTSVYWYQQALGLGLQFLLWYDEGEERNRGNFPPRFSGRQFPNYSSELNVNALELEDSALYLCASKGEDTQYFGPGTRLTVL.

This chain joins TRBV4-1 and TRBJ1-3; the D gene is possibly TRBD1 (6 bases). Germline CDR1 is MGHRA and CDR2 is YSYEKL. The CDR3 consists of 16 residues. The V end lost 4 bases, the J end lost 6 bases, and 19 bases lay between the germline ends. Here the CDR3 DNA reads TGCGCCAGCAGCCTCGGGGGGGCGCGAAAGGAAAACACCATATATTTT. The encoded protein is CASSLGGARKENTIYF.

The chain recombines TRBV28 with TRBJ2-1, with 11 bases fitting TRBD2. Germline CDR1 reads MDHEN; CDR2 reads SYDVKM. The CDR3 has 14 amino acids. V lost 6 bases, J lost 6 bases, and 4 bases stayed unmatched. The CDR3 region has the DNA TGTGCCAGCAGACTAGCGGGAGCTCGCAATGAGCAGTTCTTC. This translates into CASRLAGARNEQFF.

The chain recombines TRBV6-2 or TRBV6-3 with TRBJ2-7; TRBD2 matches 7 bases. The CDR3 has 14 residues. In germline, CDR1 is MNHEY, CDR2 SVGEGT. Losses at the gene ends were 4 bases for V and 6 bases for J; bases not matched to a gene: 9. The CDR3 spells CASSFDSGVTEQYF. DNA of the CDR3: TGTGCCAGCAGTTTCGACAGCGGGGTCACCGAGCAGTACTTC.

The chain is built from TRBV5-8 and TRBJ2-2, with TRBD1 identical over 8 bases. The CDR3 has 17 residues. V was clipped by 4 bases and J by 0 bases; unmatched bases: 8. Germline CDR1 reads SGHTS; CDR2 reads YDEGEE. The CDR3 reads CASSPGTGIANTGELFF. CDR3 DNA sequence: TGTGCCAGCAGCCCCGGGACAGGCATTGCGAACACCGGGGAGCTGTTTTTT.

V is TRBV19 and J is TRBJ2-7; weak D call: TRBD1 (7 bases). V shed 5 bases and J shed 3 bases, with 14 bases lying between them. Germline V lookup: CDR1 LNHDA, CDR2 SQIVND (reference sequence). The CDR3 contains 14 residues. Written as DNA, the CDR3 is TGTGCCAGTAGTCCGACAGGGAGGAGCTACGAGCAGTACTTC. This encodes CASSPTGRSYEQYF.

The chain joins TRBV4-1 to TRBJ2-1; TRBD2 agrees at 7 bases. Trimming removed 0 bases from V and 4 bases from J; junction bases left unmatched: 3. The CDR3 runs to 15 residues. Germline V CDR1 and CDR2: MGHRA, YSYEKL. This CDR3 is CASSQEPSGYNEQFF. CDR3 DNA: TGCGCCAGCAGCCAAGAACCTAGCGGTTACAATGAGCAGTTCTTC.

V gene TRBV30 combines with J gene TRBJ2-2, with D hard to call. The germline V and J ends were trimmed by 2 bases and 8 bases, with 9 bases remaining between them. The CDR3 is 12 amino acids. Germline V gene sequence: CDR1 GTSNPN, CDR2 SVGIG (reference sequence). DNA of the CDR3: TGTGCCTGGAGTTGGCTTATGGGGGAGCTGTTTTTT. The encoded protein is CAWSWLMGELFF.

This chain joins TRBV5-4 and TRBJ2-5; 7 bases are shared with TRBD1. Trimming took 4 bases from V and 1 from J; bases not matched to a gene: 10. This CDR3 is 16 amino acids long. The germline gives CDR1 SGHNT, CDR2 YYREEE (reference sequence). The CDR3 bases are TGTGCCAGCAGCCAACATCCCGGGACAGCCCAAGAGACCCAGTACTTC. This encodes CASSQHPGTAQETQYF.